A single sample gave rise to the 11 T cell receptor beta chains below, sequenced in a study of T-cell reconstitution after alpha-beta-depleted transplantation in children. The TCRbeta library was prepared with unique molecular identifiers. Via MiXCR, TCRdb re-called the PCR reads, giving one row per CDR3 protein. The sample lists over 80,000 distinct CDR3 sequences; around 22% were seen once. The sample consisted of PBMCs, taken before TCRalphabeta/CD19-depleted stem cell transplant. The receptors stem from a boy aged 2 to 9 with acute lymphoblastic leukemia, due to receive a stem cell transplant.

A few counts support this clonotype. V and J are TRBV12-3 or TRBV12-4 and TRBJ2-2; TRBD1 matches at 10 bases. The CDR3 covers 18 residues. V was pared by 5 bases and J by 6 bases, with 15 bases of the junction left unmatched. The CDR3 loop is CASSPDRGGQGMAGELFF. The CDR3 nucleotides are TGTGCCAGCAGTCCCGACCGAGGGGGACAGGGGATGGCCGGGGAGCTGTTTTTT.

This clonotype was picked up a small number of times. The DNA of the CDR3 is TGTGCCAGCAGTCCTAATTCCAACTCGCAGTATTTT. Translated: CASSPNSNSQYF. This chain links TRBV27 with TRBJ2-3; D unresolved. Germline V gives CDR1 MNHEY, CDR2 SMNVEV (reference sequence). The V end was cut by 5 bases, the J end by 10 bases, with 13 bases between. The CDR3 sequence is 12 residues long.

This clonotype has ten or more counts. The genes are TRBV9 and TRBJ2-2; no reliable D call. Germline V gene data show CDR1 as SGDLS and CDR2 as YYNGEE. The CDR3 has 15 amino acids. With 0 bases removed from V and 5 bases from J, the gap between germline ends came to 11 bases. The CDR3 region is CASSVGVVLTGELFF. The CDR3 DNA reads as TGTGCCAGCAGCGTAGGAGTAGTCTTAACCGGGGAGCTGTTTTTT.

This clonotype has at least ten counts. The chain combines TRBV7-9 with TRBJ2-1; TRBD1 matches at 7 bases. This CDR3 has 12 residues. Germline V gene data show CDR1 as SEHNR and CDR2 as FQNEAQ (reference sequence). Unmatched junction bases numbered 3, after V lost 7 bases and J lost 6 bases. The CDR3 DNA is TGTGCCAGCACCGCAGGGGGCAATGAGCAGTTCTTC. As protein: CASTAGGNEQFF. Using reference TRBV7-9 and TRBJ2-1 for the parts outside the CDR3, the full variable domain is DTGVSQNPRHKITKRGQNVTFRCDPISEHNRLYWYRQTLGQGPEFLTYFQNEAQLEKSRLLSDRFSAERPKGSFSTLEIQRTEQGDSAMYLCASTAGGNEQFFGPGTRLTVL.

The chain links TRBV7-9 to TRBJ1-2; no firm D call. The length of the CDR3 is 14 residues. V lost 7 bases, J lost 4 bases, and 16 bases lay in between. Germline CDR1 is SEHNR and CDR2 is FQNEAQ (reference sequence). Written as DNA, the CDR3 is TGTGCCAGCACCAAAATGGACGGCCTCTATGGCTACACCTTC. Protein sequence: CASTKMDGLYGYTF.

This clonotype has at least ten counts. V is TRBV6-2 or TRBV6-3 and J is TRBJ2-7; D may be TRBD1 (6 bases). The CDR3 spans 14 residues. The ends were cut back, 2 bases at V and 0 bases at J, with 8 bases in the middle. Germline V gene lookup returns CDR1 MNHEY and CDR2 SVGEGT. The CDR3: CASSYGTNSYEQYF. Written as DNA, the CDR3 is TGTGCCAGCAGTTACGGGACAAACTCCTACGAGCAGTACTTC.

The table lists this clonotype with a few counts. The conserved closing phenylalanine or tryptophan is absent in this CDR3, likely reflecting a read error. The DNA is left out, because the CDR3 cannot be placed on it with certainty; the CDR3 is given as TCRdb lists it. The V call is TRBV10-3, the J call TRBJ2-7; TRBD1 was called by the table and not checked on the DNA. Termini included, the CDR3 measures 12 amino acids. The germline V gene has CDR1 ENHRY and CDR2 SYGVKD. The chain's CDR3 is CAISEGSDRSYL.

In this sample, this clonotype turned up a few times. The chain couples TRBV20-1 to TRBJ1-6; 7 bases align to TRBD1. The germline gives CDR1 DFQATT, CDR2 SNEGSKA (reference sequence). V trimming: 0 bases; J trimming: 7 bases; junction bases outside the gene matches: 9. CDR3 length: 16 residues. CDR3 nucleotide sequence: TGCAGTGCTAGAGATTCCAGACAGGGCCCCAATTCACCCCTCCACTTT. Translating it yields CSARDSRQGPNSPLHF.

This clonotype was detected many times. The CDR3 protein is CASSLRSSGTYNEQFF. The CDR3 bases are TGTGCCAGCAGCTTGAGGTCTAGCGGGACCTACAATGAGCAGTTCTTC. This chain connects TRBV5-6 to TRBJ2-1, with 9 bases identical to TRBD2. The CDR3 consists of 16 residues. With V trimmed by 1 base and J by 2 bases, 4 bases remained unmatched. Germline V gene sequence: CDR1 SGHDT, CDR2 YYEEEE.

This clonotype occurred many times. The CDR3 reads CASMGLSGGDTDTQYF. The CDR3 DNA reads TGCGCCAGCATGGGATTGAGCGGAGGAGACACAGATACGCAGTATTTT. This rearrangement joins TRBV5-1 to TRBJ2-3; TRBD2 is a possible D gene (5 bases). Trimming took off 6 bases at V and 2 bases at J, with 19 bases between the two ends. Germline V gene sequence: CDR1 SGHRS, CDR2 YFSETQ. The CDR3 covers 16 residues.

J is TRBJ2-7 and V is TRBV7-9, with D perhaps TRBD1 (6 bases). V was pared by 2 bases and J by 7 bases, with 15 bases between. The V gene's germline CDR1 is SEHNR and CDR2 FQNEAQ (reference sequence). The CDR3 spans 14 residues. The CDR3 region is CASSLQSGEGEQYF. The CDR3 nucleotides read TGTGCCAGCAGCTTACAGTCAGGGGAAGGGGAGCAGTACTTC.